This is a list of T cell receptor beta chains from one sample in a study of T cells in Graves' hyperthyroidism and ophthalmopathy. TCRdb reprocessed the multiplex PCR reads via MiXCR and lists one record per CDR3 protein. The repertoire includes about 360,000 distinct CDR3 sequences, roughly 13% of them detected once, and roughly 20% sits in the top ten. Sequenced sample: blood. These receptors all stem from a man aged 25-45 years with Graves' hyperthyroidism that later progressed to Graves' ophthalmopathy. Both conserved end residues are part of each CDR3. Fields, in order: J gene, clone size, V gene, D gene, CDR3 protein, CDR3 DNA. A D gene is named only where the DNA matches it firmly. Some rows have no size entry. The others give once, few or many, or a class for an expanded clone.

j_call: TRBJ1-1; clone_size: many; v_call: TRBV13; d_call: .; cdr3_aa: CASSLGLPHTMNTEAFF; cdr3_nt: TGTGCCAGCAGCTTAGGCCTCCCACATACTATGAACACTGAAGCTTTCTTT
j_call: TRBJ1-5; clone_size: many; v_call: TRBV28; d_call: .; cdr3_aa: CASSFGEQPQHF; cdr3_nt: TGTGCCAGCAGTTTCGGTGAACAGCCCCAGCATTTT
j_call: TRBJ2-1; clone_size: many; v_call: TRBV20-1; d_call: .; cdr3_aa: CSARGGAHNEQFF; cdr3_nt: TGCAGTGCTAGAGGTGGGGCCCACAATGAGCAGTTCTTC
j_call: TRBJ1-4; clone_size: many; v_call: TRBV6-1; d_call: .; cdr3_aa: CASSWSTNEKLFF; cdr3_nt: TGTGCCAGCAGTTGGTCAACTAATGAAAAACTGTTTTTT
j_call: TRBJ2-1; clone_size: few; v_call: TRBV30; d_call: TRBD1; cdr3_aa: CAWSLGTGTYNEQFF; cdr3_nt: TGTGCCTGGAGTCTCGGGACAGGGACCTACAATGAGCAGTTCTTC
j_call: TRBJ1-3; clone_size: .; v_call: TRBV10-3; d_call: TRBD1; cdr3_aa: CAITPGQGAGNTIYF; cdr3_nt: TGTGCCATCACCCCGGGACAGGGGGCTGGAAACACCATATATTTT
j_call: TRBJ1-4; clone_size: many; v_call: TRBV5-1; d_call: .; cdr3_aa: CASSLNRAGNEKLFF; cdr3_nt: TGCGCCAGCAGCCTCAACAGGGCCGGTAATGAAAAACTGTTTTTT
j_call: TRBJ2-2; clone_size: few; v_call: TRBV3-1; d_call: .; cdr3_aa: CASSQERLALNGELFF; cdr3_nt: TGTGCCAGCAGCCAAGAACGTCTAGCCCTCAACGGGGAGCTGTTTTTT
j_call: TRBJ2-7; clone_size: many; v_call: TRBV7-9; d_call: TRBD1; cdr3_aa: CASSYSTGGSYEQYF; cdr3_nt: TGTGCCAGCAGCTATTCGACAGGGGGATCCTACGAGCAGTACTTC
j_call: TRBJ1-1; clone_size: many; v_call: TRBV11-3; d_call: .; cdr3_aa: CASNSLGSVIF; cdr3_nt: TGTGCCAGCAACTCTCTAGGGTCAGTTATCTTT
j_call: TRBJ1-1; clone_size: .; v_call: TRBV7-9; d_call: .; cdr3_aa: CASSSSSGEAFF; cdr3_nt: TGTGCCAGCAGCTCTAGTTCGGGAGAAGCTTTCTTT
j_call: TRBJ2-1; clone_size: few; v_call: TRBV2; d_call: .; cdr3_aa: CASSEAKGSSYNEQFF; cdr3_nt: TGTGCCAGCAGTGAAGCTAAGGGGAGCTCCTACAATGAGCAGTTCTTC
j_call: TRBJ2-7; clone_size: many; v_call: TRBV20-1; d_call: .; cdr3_aa: CSAQTGSYEQYF; cdr3_nt: TGCAGTGCCCAGACAGGCTCCTACGAGCAGTACTTC
j_call: TRBJ2-2; clone_size: .; v_call: TRBV27; d_call: TRBD1; cdr3_aa: CASSPTGWTGELLF; cdr3_nt: TGTGCCAGCAGTCCGACAGGGTGGACCGGGGAGCTGCTTTTT
j_call: TRBJ2-2; clone_size: .; v_call: TRBV12-5; d_call: .; cdr3_aa: CASGLTSTGELFF; cdr3_nt: TGTGCTAGTGGTTTGACTAGTACCGGGGAGCTGTTTTTT
j_call: TRBJ2-1; clone_size: .; v_call: TRBV6-1; d_call: .; cdr3_aa: CASSEMGLQFF; cdr3_nt: TGTGCCAGCAGTGAAATGGGGCTGCAGTTCTTC
j_call: TRBJ2-7; clone_size: many; v_call: TRBV7-8; d_call: TRBD2; cdr3_aa: CASSSLGGGLAGSSYEQYF; cdr3_nt: TGTGCCAGCAGCTCATTAGGGGGGGGACTAGCGGGCTCCTCCTACGAGCAGTACTTC
j_call: TRBJ1-4; clone_size: .; v_call: TRBV4-1; d_call: .; cdr3_aa: CASSYRDGHNEKLFF; cdr3_nt: TGCGCCAGCAGCTACCGGGACGGACATAATGAAAAACTGTTTTTT
j_call: TRBJ2-5; clone_size: few; v_call: TRBV29-1; d_call: .; cdr3_aa: CSGGQQETQYF; cdr3_nt: TGCAGCGGCGGACAGCAAGAGACCCAGTACTTC
j_call: TRBJ2-7; clone_size: many; v_call: TRBV9; d_call: .; cdr3_aa: CASSVDGRSTYEQYF; cdr3_nt: TGTGCCAGCAGCGTAGATGGCAGATCAACCTACGAGCAGTACTTC
j_call: TRBJ2-7; clone_size: many; v_call: TRBV7-9; d_call: TRBD2; cdr3_aa: CASSPSGARAGEQYF; cdr3_nt: TGTGCCAGCAGCCCGAGCGGGGCCCGGGCGGGCGAGCAGTACTTC
j_call: TRBJ2-7; clone_size: .; v_call: TRBV4-1; d_call: TRBD1; cdr3_aa: CASSQARGQGSYEQYF; cdr3_nt: TGCGCCAGCAGCCAAGCCAGAGGACAGGGTTCCTACGAGCAGTACTTC
j_call: TRBJ1-2; clone_size: few; v_call: TRBV4-1; d_call: .; cdr3_aa: CASSQIHGANYGYTF; cdr3_nt: TGCGCCAGCAGCCAAATACACGGAGCTAACTATGGCTACACCTTC
j_call: TRBJ2-5; clone_size: many; v_call: TRBV12-3/TRBV12-4; d_call: TRBD2; cdr3_aa: CASSRRGGGETQYF; cdr3_nt: TGTGCCAGCAGTCGGCGGGGGGGCGGAGAGACCCAGTACTTC
j_call: TRBJ1-3; clone_size: few; v_call: TRBV9; d_call: .; cdr3_aa: CASSVGRGSSGNTIYF; cdr3_nt: TGTGCCAGCAGCGTAGGTAGAGGAAGCTCTGGAAACACCATATATTTT
j_call: TRBJ1-3; clone_size: .; v_call: TRBV12-5; d_call: .; cdr3_aa: CASGGVGNTIYF; cdr3_nt: TGTGCTAGTGGGGGGGTTGGAAACACCATATATTTT
j_call: TRBJ1-3; clone_size: .; v_call: TRBV2; d_call: .; cdr3_aa: CASKERAGNTIYF; cdr3_nt: TGTGCCAGCAAGGAAAGGGCTGGAAACACCATATATTTT
j_call: TRBJ1-1; clone_size: many; v_call: TRBV28; d_call: .; cdr3_aa: CASSPPYGTVEAFF; cdr3_nt: TGTGCCAGCAGCCCCCCCTATGGAACAGTCGAAGCTTTCTTT
j_call: TRBJ1-4; clone_size: many; v_call: TRBV2; d_call: TRBD1; cdr3_aa: CASSAHTGGINEKLFF; cdr3_nt: TGTGCCAGCAGTGCCCACACAGGGGGCATCAATGAAAAACTGTTTTTT
j_call: TRBJ1-6; clone_size: few; v_call: TRBV28; d_call: .; cdr3_aa: CASTKTGRYNSPLHF; cdr3_nt: TGTGCCAGCACCAAGACGGGACGCTATAATTCACCCCTCCACTTT
j_call: TRBJ2-6; clone_size: few; v_call: TRBV12-3/TRBV12-4; d_call: .; cdr3_aa: CASSPRRAGANVLTF; cdr3_nt: TGTGCCAGCAGTCCCCGCAGGGCTGGGGCCAACGTCCTGACTTTC
j_call: TRBJ2-1; clone_size: few; v_call: TRBV24-1; d_call: .; cdr3_aa: CATSDPRRYNEQFF; cdr3_nt: TGTGCCACCAGTGACCCTCGTCGGTACAATGAGCAGTTCTTC
j_call: TRBJ2-7; clone_size: .; v_call: TRBV15; d_call: .; cdr3_aa: CATSRAAGVGEQYF; cdr3_nt: TGTGCCACCAGCAGAGCGGCAGGGGTCGGCGAGCAGTACTTC
j_call: TRBJ1-5; clone_size: .; v_call: TRBV6-1; d_call: .; cdr3_aa: CASSEGQHRYQPQHF; cdr3_nt: TGTGCCAGCAGTGAAGGCCAGCATCGGTATCAGCCCCAGCATTTT
j_call: TRBJ1-2; clone_size: many; v_call: TRBV20-1; d_call: .; cdr3_aa: CSAREPGGIYGYTF; cdr3_nt: TGCAGTGCTAGAGAACCAGGAGGGATCTATGGCTACACCTTC
j_call: TRBJ2-7; clone_size: many; v_call: TRBV7-2; d_call: TRBD2; cdr3_aa: CASSLTSSGGDEQYF; cdr3_nt: TGTGCCAGCAGCTTAACATCTAGCGGGGGCGACGAGCAGTACTTC
j_call: TRBJ2-1; clone_size: .; v_call: TRBV29-1; d_call: .; cdr3_aa: CSDLSGYYYNEQFF; cdr3_nt: TGCAGCGACCTCTCGGGATATTATTACAATGAGCAGTTCTTC
j_call: TRBJ2-5; clone_size: .; v_call: TRBV5-1; d_call: TRBD2; cdr3_aa: CASSWTPGGQETQYF; cdr3_nt: TGCGCCAGCAGCTGGACCCCGGGGGGCCAAGAGACCCAGTACTTC
j_call: TRBJ1-6; clone_size: many; v_call: TRBV6-5; d_call: .; cdr3_aa: CASSYSGRLSYNSPLHF; cdr3_nt: TGTGCCAGCAGTTACTCGGGACGTTTATCCTATAATTCACCCCTCCACTTT
j_call: TRBJ1-2; clone_size: few; v_call: TRBV18; d_call: TRBD1; cdr3_aa: CASSIQGIDGYTF; cdr3_nt: TGTGCCAGCTCAATACAGGGGATCGATGGCTACACCTTC
j_call: TRBJ2-1; clone_size: few; v_call: TRBV11-2; d_call: .; cdr3_aa: CASSLPNQNNEQFF; cdr3_nt: TGTGCCAGCAGCCTCCCAAATCAGAACAATGAGCAGTTCTTC
j_call: TRBJ2-2; clone_size: many; v_call: TRBV28; d_call: TRBD1; cdr3_aa: CASSPSVGQGNTGELFF; cdr3_nt: TGTGCCAGCAGCCCAAGTGTGGGACAGGGGAACACCGGGGAGCTGTTTTTT
j_call: TRBJ2-3; clone_size: many; v_call: TRBV11-1; d_call: TRBD1; cdr3_aa: CASSAPGQGGTDTQYF; cdr3_nt: TGTGCCAGCAGCGCCCCGGGCCAGGGGGGCACAGATACGCAGTATTTT
j_call: TRBJ2-5; clone_size: many; v_call: TRBV7-2; d_call: TRBD2; cdr3_aa: CASSPTSEETQYF; cdr3_nt: TGTGCCAGCAGCCCCACTAGCGAAGAGACCCAGTACTTC
j_call: TRBJ2-7; clone_size: few; v_call: TRBV5-4; d_call: .; cdr3_aa: CASSRVGVYEQYF; cdr3_nt: TGTGCCAGCAGCAGAGTGGGGGTGTACGAGCAGTACTTC
j_call: TRBJ1-2; clone_size: many; v_call: TRBV11-3; d_call: TRBD1; cdr3_aa: CASSLGTGGAGYTF; cdr3_nt: TGTGCCAGCAGCCTCGGGACAGGGGGCGCGGGCTACACCTTC
j_call: TRBJ1-1; clone_size: few; v_call: TRBV6-5; d_call: .; cdr3_aa: CASSYRGDTEAFF; cdr3_nt: TGTGCCAGCAGTTACAGGGGAGACACTGAAGCTTTCTTT
j_call: TRBJ1-6; clone_size: .; v_call: TRBV5-6; d_call: .; cdr3_aa: CASSLQGARYNSPLHF; cdr3_nt: TGTGCCAGCAGCTTACAGGGAGCCCGGTATAATTCACCCCTCCACTTT
j_call: TRBJ2-1; clone_size: .; v_call: TRBV30; d_call: .; cdr3_aa: CAWSVGQAVDEQFF; cdr3_nt: TGTGCCTGGAGTGTAGGGCAGGCGGTTGATGAGCAGTTCTTC
j_call: TRBJ2-3; clone_size: many; v_call: TRBV6-5; d_call: .; cdr3_aa: CASSYLASSTDTQYF; cdr3_nt: TGTGCCAGCAGTTACTTGGCTTCTAGCACAGATACGCAGTATTTT